This TCR beta chain came from a study of blood T cell repertoires in COVID-19. Overall study: Specimens from acute and convalescent COVID-19 originated in the United States, Italy and Spain. T cells, B-cell-depleted T cells, or PBMCs provided the cDNA or gDNA that served as material.

Sequencing used immunoSEQ multiplex PCR; TCRdb keeps in-frame clones, though not all of them. The sample lists tens of thousands of clones, about 93% occurring once. Input material: peripheral blood. The sequence came from a human donor in a cohort sampled during active COVID-19.

The CDR3 loop is CASNGDRIYEQYF. The CDR3 DNA is TGTGCCAGCAATGGGGACAGGATCTACGAGCAGTACTTC. The rearrangement uses TRBV28 and TRBJ2-7; 8 bases agree with TRBD1. The CDR3 spans 13 residues. CDR1 is MDHEN, CDR2 SYDVKM, per germline. V lost 7 bases to trimming and J lost 3 bases; unmatched junction nucleotides: 5. Based on the CDR3 plus reference TRBV28 and TRBJ2-7, the full variable domain is DVKVTQSSRYLVKRTGEKVFLECVQDMDHENMFWYRQDPGLGLRLIYFSYDVKMKEKGDIPEGYSVSREKKERFSLILESASTNQTSMYLCASNGDRIYEQYFGPGTRLTVT.